The T cell receptor (beta chain) under discussion was sequenced for a study of cytomegalovirus exposure and HLA in healthy donors. Although they were nominally healthy when sampled, donors likely had unrecorded immune exposures. Trimming pared 7 bases from V and 2 bases from J, leaving 13 bases between. The germline V gene has CDR1 MNHNS and CDR2 SASEGT. This CDR3 contains 14 residues. PCR involved 60 Vbeta and 13 Jbeta primers. Produced via immunoSEQ multiplex PCR; TCRdb's table is partial and in-frame only. The sample shows 76,000 or so clones, about 81% of them seen only once. Study results and caveats: TCR beta V segments were, for the most part, productive about 87% or about 30% of the time in an earlier analysis. Confirmation in vitro established that a few CMV-associated chains were specific for CMV antigens.

This clone was recorded a few times. Its antigen is not identified. This chain uses TRBV6-1 with TRBJ2-3, with a weak D call TRBD2 (5 bases). The receptor was isolated from a middle-aged woman in good health and CMV-seropositive. Sequences were obtained from PBMCs. The CDR3 coding sequence is TGTGCCAGCACGGGGTCAGGCGACACAGATACGCAGTATTTT. It encodes CASTGSGDTDTQYF.